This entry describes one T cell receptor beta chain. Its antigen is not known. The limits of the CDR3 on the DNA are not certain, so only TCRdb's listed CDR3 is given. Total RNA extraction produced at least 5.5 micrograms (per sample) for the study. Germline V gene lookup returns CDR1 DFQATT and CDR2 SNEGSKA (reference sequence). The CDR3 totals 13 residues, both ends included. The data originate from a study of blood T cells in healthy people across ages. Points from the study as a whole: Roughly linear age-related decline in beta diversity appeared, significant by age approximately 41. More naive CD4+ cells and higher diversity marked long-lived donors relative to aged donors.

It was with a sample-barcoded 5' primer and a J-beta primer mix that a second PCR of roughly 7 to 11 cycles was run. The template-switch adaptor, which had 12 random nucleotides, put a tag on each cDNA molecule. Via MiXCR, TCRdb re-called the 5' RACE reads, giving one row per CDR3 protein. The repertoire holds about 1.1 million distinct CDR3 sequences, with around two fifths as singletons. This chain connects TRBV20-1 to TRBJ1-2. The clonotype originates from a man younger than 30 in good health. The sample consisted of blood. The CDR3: CSARDRLGYGCTF.